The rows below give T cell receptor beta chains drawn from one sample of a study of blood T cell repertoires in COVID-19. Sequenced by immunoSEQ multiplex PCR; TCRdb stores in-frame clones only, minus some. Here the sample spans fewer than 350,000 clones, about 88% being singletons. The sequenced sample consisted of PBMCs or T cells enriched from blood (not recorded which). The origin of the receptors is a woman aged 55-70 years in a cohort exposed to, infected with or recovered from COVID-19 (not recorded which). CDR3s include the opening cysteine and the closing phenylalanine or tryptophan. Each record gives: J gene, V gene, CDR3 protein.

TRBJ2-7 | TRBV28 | CASSSGGGGEQYF
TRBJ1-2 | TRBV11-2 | CASSSPSGTGLYRGYTF
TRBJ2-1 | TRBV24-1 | CATSDGLFNEQFF
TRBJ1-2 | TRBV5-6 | CASSLTGSPSYGYTF
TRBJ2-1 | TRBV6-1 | CASSGYRVLSYNEQFF
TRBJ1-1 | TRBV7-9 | CASNDRVGGNTEAFF
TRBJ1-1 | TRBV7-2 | CASSLQGASPEAFF
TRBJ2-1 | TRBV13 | CASSHSYNEQFF
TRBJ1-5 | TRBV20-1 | CSASETGYQPQHF
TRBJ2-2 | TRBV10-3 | CAISGLAGSGELFF
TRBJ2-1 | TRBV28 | CAIAGAKMFF
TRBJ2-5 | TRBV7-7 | CASSLVSLGLAQETQYF
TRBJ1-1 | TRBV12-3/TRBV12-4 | CASRKRSTEAFF
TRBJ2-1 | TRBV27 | CASRRTGNRNEQFF
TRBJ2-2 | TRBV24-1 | CATSAQYTGELFF
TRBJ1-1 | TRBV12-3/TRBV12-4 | CATGTGLNTEAFF
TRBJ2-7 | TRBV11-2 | CASSLGRGADEQYF
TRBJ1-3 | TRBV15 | CATSQTRGSGNTIYF
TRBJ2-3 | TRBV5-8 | CASSRSLAGATDTQYF
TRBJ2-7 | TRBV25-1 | CASTGGLRRQYF
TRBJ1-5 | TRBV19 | CASSTGSQPQHF
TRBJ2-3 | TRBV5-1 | CASSDPTSGSGGWGDTQYF
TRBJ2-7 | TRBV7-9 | CASRTTGNGEQYF
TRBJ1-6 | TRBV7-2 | CASSSSTVNSPLHF
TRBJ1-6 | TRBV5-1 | CASSLVAGGINSPLHF
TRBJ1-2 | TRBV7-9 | CASSLAGRVSYGYTF
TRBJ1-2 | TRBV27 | CASSSGWGGSYGYTF
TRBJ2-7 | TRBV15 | CATSRDVVGEQYF
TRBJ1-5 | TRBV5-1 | CASSLEGNSNQPQHF
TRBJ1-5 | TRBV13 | CASSGPGQRGQPQHF
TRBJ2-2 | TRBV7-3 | CASSSTLPSNTGELFF
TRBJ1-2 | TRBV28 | CASSLGQGALVNYGYTF
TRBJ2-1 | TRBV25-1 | CASSEPRTQGNEQFF
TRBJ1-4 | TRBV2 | CASSAGTNEKLFF
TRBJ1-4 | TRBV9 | CASSSGQATNEKLFF
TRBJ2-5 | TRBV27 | CASSLSALDRLLETQYF
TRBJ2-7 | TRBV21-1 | CASSKVTGFYEQYF
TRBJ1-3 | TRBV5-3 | CARSNVQGGGDSGNTIYF
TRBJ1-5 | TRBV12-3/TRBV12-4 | CASSFDGYQPQHF
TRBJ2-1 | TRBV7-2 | CASSSPGLATNEQFF
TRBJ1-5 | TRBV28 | CASSTLQGSQHF
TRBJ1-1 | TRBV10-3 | CAISESSQGNTEAFF
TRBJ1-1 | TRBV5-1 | CASSPRGPRGTEAFF